The clone carrying this T cell receptor beta chain was counted once. Its antigen remains unknown. The CDR3 has 20 amino acids. This sample was taken from a study of cytomegalovirus exposure and HLA in healthy donors. Overall study context: Among a few hundred genotyped donors, around 77% fell in the Caucasian-associated ancestry cluster. Study conclusions and caveats: Analyzed later, most CMV-associated TCR beta chains appeared HLA-restricted. Most of the TCR beta V segments (in an earlier analysis) were productive either about 87% or about 30% of the time. Donors were assumed by presence/absence analyses to have roughly uniform sequencing depth.

The study ran its PCR with 60 Vbeta and 13 Jbeta primers. Using immunoSEQ multiplex PCR, the repertoire was profiled, and TCRdb retains in-frame clones only, with some absent. The data contain over 150,000 clones, about 82% of them singletons. This TCR was sampled from a woman aged 30 to 39 in good health and CMV-seropositive. What was sequenced was PBMCs. This rearrangement joins TRBV21-1 to TRBJ1-6; TRBD1, the table's D call, lacks a check against the DNA. TRBV21-1 is described as a pseudogene. CDR3 protein: CASSKRDRGEVRSGNSPLHF. Written as DNA, the CDR3 is TGTGCCAGCAGCAAGAGGGACAGGGGGGAGGTGAGGTCGGGAAATTCACCCCTCCACTTT.